Listed below are T cell receptor beta chains from one sample, sequenced in a study of cytomegalovirus exposure and HLA in healthy donors. Produced via immunoSEQ multiplex PCR; TCRdb's table is partial and in-frame only. The sample lists around 140,000 clones, roughly three fifths occurring once. The sample consisted of PBMCs. These receptors originate from a male donor in good health and CMV-seronegative. The CDR3 runs from the conserved cysteine through the conserved F or W. The order of the fields is J gene, V gene, D gene, clone size, CDR3 protein, CDR3 DNA. D genes are given only for firm matches. Part of the rows lack a size; the others show once, few, many or a class for expanded clones.

TRBJ2-7	TRBV5-6	-	-	CASSLDRLGLGGYEQYF	TGTGCCAGCAGCTTGGATCGGTTGGGGTTGGGGGGCTACGAGCAGTACTTC
TRBJ1-2	TRBV6-1	-	few	CASSEDPGQNNYGYTF	TGTGCCAGCAGTGAAGACCCCGGACAGAACAACTATGGCTACACCTTC
TRBJ2-5	TRBV6-6	TRBD1	-	CASNYRGIQETQYF	TGTGCCAGCAACTACAGGGGGATCCAAGAGACCCAGTACTTC
TRBJ2-7	TRBV18	TRBD1	-	CASSQGQGGTYEQYF	TGTGCCAGCTCCCAGGGACAGGGGGGTACCTACGAGCAGTACTTC
TRBJ1-1	TRBV5-1	TRBD1	-	CASSGGQGEDTEAFF	TGCGCCAGCAGCGGGGGACAGGGGGAGGATACTGAAGCTTTCTTT
TRBJ2-3	TRBV5-6	TRBD2	-	CASSLWTSGLDTQYF	TGTGCCAGCAGCTTGTGGACTAGCGGGTTGGATACGCAGTATTTT
TRBJ1-1	TRBV19	-	-	CASSLQGLNTEAFF	TGTGCCAGTAGTTTGCAGGGTTTGAACACTGAAGCTTTCTTT
TRBJ2-7	TRBV7-9	TRBD1	-	CSSSLGQGEQYF	TGTTCCAGCAGCTTAGGACAGGGCGAGCAGTACTTC
TRBJ2-7	TRBV5-6	TRBD1	-	CASSHGTGLEEQYF	TGTGCCAGCAGCCACGGGACAGGGCTTGAAGAGCAGTACTTC
TRBJ2-4	TRBV7-9	-	-	CASSWTRGTDLKLYF	TGTGCCAGCAGCTGGACCCGAGGGACTGACCTTAAGCTGTACTTC
TRBJ2-3	TRBV5-4	TRBD2	-	CASSFKPLLSGVFDTQYF	TGTGCCAGCAGCTTTAAGCCGCTGCTTAGCGGGGTTTTTGATACGCAGTATTTT
TRBJ2-3	TRBV9	-	-	CASSGGSRGSSDTQYF	TGTGCCAGCAGCGGCGGTTCCAGGGGATCATCAGATACGCAGTATTTT
TRBJ2-7	TRBV10-3	TRBD1	once	CAIGIVRDREYEQYF	TGTGCCATCGGTATCGTCCGGGACAGGGAATACGAGCAGTACTTC
TRBJ2-1	TRBV7-9	-	few	CASSLVTYNEQFF	TGTGCCAGCAGCTTAGTTACCTACAATGAGCAGTTCTTC
TRBJ2-1	TRBV15	TRBD2	-	CATSRVRTSGSYNEQFF	TGTGCCACCAGCAGAGTTAGAACTAGCGGCTCCTACAATGAGCAGTTCTTC
TRBJ1-1	TRBV9	-	-	CASSVDGRVSEAFF	TGTGCCAGCAGCGTAGATGGCAGGGTCAGTGAAGCTTTCTTT
TRBJ2-1	TRBV5-5	-	few	CASSTWYSSYNEQFF	TGTGCCAGCAGCACCTGGTACAGCTCCTACAATGAGCAGTTCTTC
TRBJ1-4	TRBV4-3	TRBD1	-	CASSQTWPGGREKLFF	TGCGCCAGCAGCCAGACTTGGCCAGGGGGTAGGGAAAAACTGTTTTTC
TRBJ1-2	TRBV5-8	-	-	CASSLSRRGYGYTF	TGTGCCAGCAGCTTGTCACGCAGGGGCTATGGCTACACCTTC
TRBJ1-5	TRBV27	TRBD1	-	CASSPYRTGGGQPQHF	TGTGCCAGCAGTCCCTACCGGACAGGGGGGGGACAGCCCCAGCATTTT
TRBJ1-1	TRBV6-1	TRBD1	once	CATSGDRDTEAFF	TGTGCCACCTCAGGAGACAGGGACACTGAAGCTTTCTTT
TRBJ1-5	TRBV19	TRBD1	few	CATKAGTVNQPQHF	TGTGCCACCAAGGCAGGGACAGTTAATCAGCCCCAGCATTTT
TRBJ1-4	TRBV28	TRBD1	-	CASRPGDREYEKLFF	TGTGCCAGCAGGCCGGGGGACAGGGAGTACGAAAAACTGTTTTTT
TRBJ2-7	TRBV5-4	-	few	CASSPDINYEQYF	TGTGCCAGCAGCCCCGACATAAACTACGAGCAGTACTTC
TRBJ1-2	TRBV7-8	TRBD1	-	CASSLERTGRGGYTF	TGTGCCAGCAGCTTAGAAAGGACAGGGAGGGGTGGCTACACCTTC
TRBJ1-1	TRBV6-5	TRBD1	few	CASSSGTGYTEAFF	TGTGCCAGCAGTTCCGGGACAGGGTACACTGAAGCTTTCTTT
TRBJ2-7	TRBV9	-	-	CASRNYYEQYF	TGTGCCAGCAGAAATTACTACGAGCAGTACTTC
TRBJ1-1	TRBV5-1	-	-	CASSIPTFSGNTEAFF	TGCGCCAGCAGCATTCCCACCTTCAGTGGGAACACTGAAGCTTTCTTT
TRBJ2-1	TRBV9	-	-	CASRSGGSGNEQFF	TGTGCCAGCAGGTCCGGGGGTAGCGGCAATGAGCAGTTCTTC
TRBJ1-3	TRBV6-5	-	few	CASMKQGSAGNTIYF	TGTGCCAGCATGAAGCAGGGGAGCGCTGGAAACACCATATATTTT
TRBJ2-5	TRBV28	-	-	CATQHGQSVTQYF	TGTGCCACACAGCATGGACAGTCCGTGACCCAGTACTTC
TRBJ1-1	TRBV6-5	TRBD1	once	CASRTRQGAGTEAFF	TGTGCCAGCAGAACCAGACAGGGGGCAGGGACTGAAGCTTTCTTT
TRBJ1-1	TRBV6-4	-	-	CASSDGAAAFF	TGTGCCAGCAGTGACGGGGCTGCGGCTTTCTTT
TRBJ1-2	TRBV4-2	-	-	CASSQATPGGYGYTF	TGTGCCAGCAGCCAAGCTACGCCTGGGGGGTATGGCTACACCTTC
TRBJ2-1	TRBV19	-	-	CATGAGNEQFF	TGTGCCACCGGAGCGGGCAATGAGCAGTTCTTC
TRBJ1-2	TRBV2	-	-	CASRPSGYTNYGYTF	TGTGCCAGCAGACCCTCAGGGTATACCAACTATGGCTACACCTTC
TRBJ2-7	TRBV11-1	TRBD2	-	CASSQASGGEISYEQYF	TGTGCCAGCAGCCAGGCTAGCGGGGGGGAGATCTCCTACGAGCAGTACTTC
TRBJ1-5	TRBV7-9	-	once	CASSSGHFSNQPQHF	TGTGCCAGCAGCTCCGGACACTTTAGCAATCAGCCCCAGCATTTT
TRBJ1-6	TRBV2	-	-	CASSANKRLSPLHF	TGTGCCAGCAGTGCCAACAAGCGACTTTCACCCCTCCACTTT
TRBJ1-2	TRBV19	TRBD1	once	CASSITGTGEGYTF	TGTGCCAGTAGTATAACCGGGACAGGGGAAGGCTACACCTTC
TRBJ1-2	TRBV9	-	few	CASSPRSDGAGGYTF	TGTGCCAGCAGCCCGAGGTCGGACGGTGCGGGTGGCTACACCTTC
TRBJ2-3	TRBV7-6	-	-	CASSSFSGAGSSTDTQYF	TGTGCCAGCAGTTCGTTCAGTGGCGCAGGGTCTAGCACAGATACGCAGTATTTT
TRBJ1-4	TRBV7-9	-	few	CSSSSGVGGGSNEKLFF	TGTTCCAGCAGCTCCGGAGTGGGGGGGGGAAGTAATGAAAAACTGTTTTTT
TRBJ2-7	TRBV19	-	few	CASSPREDYEQYF	TGTGCCAGTAGTCCCAGGGAAGACTACGAGCAGTACTTC
TRBJ2-3	TRBV27	TRBD1	-	CASSLRQGFTDTQYF	TGTGCCAGCAGTTTACGACAGGGATTCACAGATACGCAGTATTTT
TRBJ2-2	TRBV9	TRBD2	once	CASSLTSGGANTGELFF	TGTGCCAGCAGCTTGACTAGCGGGGGGGCGAACACCGGGGAGCTGTTTTTT
TRBJ1-2	TRBV6-1	-	-	CASGREGDYGYTF	TGTGCCAGCGGTCGGGAGGGGGACTATGGCTACACCTTC
TRBJ2-7	TRBV15	-	-	CATRKEQGAYEQYF	TGTGCCACCAGAAAAGAACAGGGAGCCTACGAGCAGTACTTC
TRBJ1-4	TRBV30	-	-	CAWSLGAANEKLFF	TGTGCCTGGAGTCTGGGGGCGGCTAATGAAAAACTGTTTTTT
TRBJ2-5	TRBV30	-	-	CAWSRETQYF	TGTGCCTGGAGCCGGGAGACCCAGTACTTC
TRBJ2-7	TRBV9	TRBD2	-	CASSVGASGGSYEQYF	TGTGCCAGCAGCGTAGGGGCTAGCGGGGGTTCTTACGAGCAGTACTTC
TRBJ1-4	TRBV5-4	-	-	CASSLDNNEKLFF	TGTGCCAGCAGCTTGGACAATAATGAAAAACTGTTTTTT
TRBJ2-5	TRBV5-4	-	-	CASSFTGGQETQYF	TGTGCCAGCAGCTTTACAGGTGGACAAGAGACCCAGTACTTC
TRBJ1-1	TRBV25-1	TRBD1	-	CASSEYQQGGSTEAFF	TGTGCCAGCAGTGAATACCAACAGGGGGGAAGCACTGAAGCTTTCTTT
TRBJ2-7	TRBV11-2	-	-	CASSFDLGRGEQYF	TGTGCCAGCAGCTTCGACCTAGGAAGGGGCGAGCAGTACTTC
TRBJ2-1	TRBV5-1	-	-	CASSSVTSYNEQFF	TGCGCCAGCAGCTCAGTTACCTCCTACAATGAGCAGTTCTTC
TRBJ2-5	TRBV28	TRBD2	-	CASSLGTGGTQYF	TGTGCCAGCAGTCTGGGGACGGGGGGGACCCAGTACTTC
TRBJ1-1	TRBV18	TRBD1	-	CASSPTGTAEAFF	TGTGCCAGCTCACCGACAGGGACCGCTGAAGCTTTCTTT
TRBJ2-3	TRBV9	TRBD2	-	CASSPTSSVSDTQYF	TGTGCCAGCAGCCCGACTAGCAGTGTGTCAGATACGCAGTATTTT
TRBJ2-2	TRBV5-4	-	few	CASSRFGVQKNTGELFF	TGTGCCAGCAGCCGCTTTGGTGTGCAGAAAAACACCGGGGAGCTGTTTTTT